This T cell receptor beta chain emerged from a study of T-cell reconstitution after alpha-beta-depleted transplantation in children. Preparing the TCRbeta library involved the use of unique molecular identifiers. TCRdb re-called the PCR reads through MiXCR, storing one row per CDR3 protein. The sample lists about 610,000 distinct CDR3 sequences, about 10% occurring once. V dropped 4 bases and J dropped 5 bases, with 18 bases sitting between them. The CDR3 totals 16 residues. CDR1 is KGHDR and CDR2 is SFDVKD in the germline V gene. The V gene is TRBV24-1, the J gene TRBJ2-3; TRBD1 is a possible D gene (5 bases). The TCR originated in a human donor who donated a stem cell graft to a child with acute myeloid leukemia. Sample: PBMCs from the stem cell graft donor, taken from the stem cell graft. The CDR3 bases are TGTGCCACCAGTGACCGGACAATGAAGTCGCTAGATACGCAGTATTTT. Translated: CATSDRTMKSLDTQYF.